Presented here are 6 T cell receptor beta chains from one specimen sequenced in a study of response to subunit inactivated influenza vaccine. TCRdb reprocessed the RT-PCR reads with MiXCR, giving one entry per CDR3 protein. The sample shows hundreds of thousands of distinct CDR3 sequences, around 9.9% of them seen only once. The sequencing here drew on PBMCs from blood, taken more than 35 days after vaccination. The receptors derive from a man aged 50-59 years who received an inactivated influenza vaccine.

This rearrangement joins TRBV28 to TRBJ2-1; tentatively, D is TRBD1 or TRBD2 (6 bases each). The CDR3 loop spans 14 amino acids. Germline V lookup: CDR1 MDHEN, CDR2 SYDVKM. V was pared by 10 bases and J by 5 bases, with 18 bases between. CDR3 nucleotide sequence: TGTGCCACCACCCCCCCGGGGGCGAACAATGAGCAGTTCTTC. This encodes CATTPPGANNEQFF.

This clonotype was counted a few times. The rearrangement uses TRBV6-1 and TRBJ2-7; no clear D gene. The CDR3 runs to 13 residues. Germline-derived CDR1 and CDR2 are MNHNS and SASEGT. V lost 5 bases, J lost 0 bases, and 8 bases lay in between. The CDR3 DNA sequence: TGTGCCAGCAGTACACCCTTCTCCTACGAGCAGTACTTC. Encoded protein: CASSTPFSYEQYF.

The genes are TRBV6-2 or TRBV6-3 and TRBJ2-7; D call uncertain. Germline lookup yields CDR1 MNHEY and CDR2 SVGEGT. Trimming took off 4 bases at V and 2 bases at J, with 18 bases between the two ends. This CDR3 spans 16 amino acids. The CDR3 sequence: CASSLVARVPTYEQYF. The CDR3, as DNA: TGTGCCAGCAGTTTGGTAGCCAGAGTACCGACCTACGAGCAGTACTTC.

The chain recombines TRBV25-1 with TRBJ1-2, with 7 bases matching TRBD1. The CDR3 totals 14 residues. V lost 3 bases and J lost 2; bases outside the gene matches: 3. Germline V gene data show CDR1 as MGHDK and CDR2 as SYGVNS. The CDR3 loop is CASSETGLNYGYTF. Here the CDR3 DNA reads TGTGCCAGCAGTGAGACAGGGCTCAACTATGGCTACACCTTC.

This clonotype occurred many times. The chain is built from TRBV20-1 and TRBJ2-7; perhaps TRBD2 as D (8 bases). Trimming took 3 bases from V and 1 from J, leaving 25 bases between them. The germline V gene encodes CDR1 DFQATT and CDR2 SNEGSKA (reference sequence). CDR3 size: 18 residues. The CDR3 spells CSASMPGGGWGPSYEQYF. CDR3 bases: TGCAGTGCTAGTATGCCGGGAGGGGGCTGGGGACCGTCCTACGAGCAGTACTTC.

This clonotype was counted only a few times. CDR3 sequence (DNA): TGTGCCAGCAGCCCCCGGGTTAGCGGGGGCACAGATACGCAGTATTTT. Amino acids: CASSPRVSGGTDTQYF. This chain joins TRBV5-5 and TRBJ2-3, with TRBD2 matching over 8 bases. This CDR3 comprises 16 residues. V shed 4 bases and J 1 base; nucleotides not matched to a gene: 8. Looked up from germline, CDR1 is SGHKS and CDR2 is YYEKEE (reference sequence).